This T cell receptor beta chain stems from a study of CD8+ T cells in alopecia areata. About the research overall: Scoring of severity for treated patients was based on percentage of affected scalp area. Study-wide findings and caveats: Scalp clonality dropped significantly under tofacitinib, as did expanded CD8+ top-100 clones.

About this clone itself: The antigen remains unidentified.

Germline CDR1 reads MGHDK; CDR2 reads SYGVNS. V gave up 7 bases and J gave up 0 bases, with 9 bases separating them. The CDR3 is 13 residues long. Sequencing used cDNA as its template, made by extracting RNA and reverse transcribing it. The method was immunoSEQ multiplex PCR; TCRdb's version includes in-frame clones alone and lacks a portion of them. The sample carries roughly 120,000 clones, more than 40% recorded once. Treatment described: oral pan-JAK inhibitor, 5-10 mg twice daily. This chain uses TRBV25-1 with TRBJ1-1; weak D call: TRBD1 (5 bases). The sample here was CD4+ T cells sorted from blood, taken at week 4, from a patient treated with tofacitinib. The receptor's source is a human donor with alopecia areata. CDR3 protein: CASTAGMNTEAFF. DNA for the CDR3: TGTGCCAGCACGGCAGGGATGAACACTGAAGCTTTCTTT.